These 6 T cell receptor beta chains originate from one sample sequenced in a study of shared clonotypes between healthy human individuals. The data were produced by immunoSEQ multiplex PCR, yet TCRdb's version contains in-frame clones alone and is incomplete. This sample has more than 2 million clones, with 90% to 95% found just once. The sequenced sample consisted of naive CD4+ T cells sorted from blood. Sample subset: CD45RA+ positively selected. These receptors were collected from a man younger than 30 in good health.

V gene TRBV10-3 combines with J gene TRBJ1-2; tentatively, D is TRBD1 (5 bases). V gave up 8 bases and J gave up 6 bases, with 22 bases separating them. The germline CDR1 and CDR2 sequences are ENHRY and SYGVKD. The length of the CDR3 is 15 residues. As DNA, the CDR3 is TGTGCCATCGGTTCAAGGGAAACAGGTCGTAATGGCTACACCTTC. It yields the protein CAIGSRETGRNGYTF.

The chain uses TRBV18 and TRBJ1-1; 7 positions agree with TRBD1. Germline V gives CDR1 KGHSH, CDR2 LQKENI. The CDR3 runs to 17 residues. V was pared by 4 bases and J by 0 bases, with 11 bases of the junction left unmatched. The CDR3 region has the DNA TGTGCCAGCTCACGGTTGGAACAGGGGATCATGAACACTGAAGCTTTCTTT. As protein: CASSRLEQGIMNTEAFF.

The chain recombines TRBV6-5 with TRBJ1-4, with TRBD1 identical over 7 bases. Losses at the gene ends were 1 base for V and 5 bases for J; bases not matched to a gene: 4. This CDR3 is built from 15 residues. From germline, CDR1 is MNHEY and CDR2 SVGAGI. The chain's CDR3 is CASSYLTGYNEKLFF. The CDR3 region has the DNA TGTGCCAGCAGTTACTTGACAGGGTACAATGAAAAACTGTTTTTT.

The chain uses TRBV5-1 and TRBJ1-1; D gene ambiguous. V was shortened by 1 base and J by 3 bases, with 10 bases between the two germline ends. The CDR3 runs 14 residues. The germline gives CDR1 SGHRS, CDR2 YFSETQ. The CDR3 nucleotides are TGCGCCAGCAGCTTGATTTCAGTGGACACTGAAGCTTTCTTT. Translating it yields CASSLISVDTEAFF.

V gene TRBV30 combines with J gene TRBJ2-3; D is undetermined. The CDR3 runs to 14 residues. Germline CDR1 GTSNPN, CDR2 SVGIG (reference sequence). V dropped 0 bases and J dropped 0 bases, with 7 bases sitting between them. CDR3 in amino acids: CAWSVTASTDTQYF. The DNA for the CDR3 is TGTGCCTGGAGTGTAACAGCTAGCACAGATACGCAGTATTTT.

This chain joins TRBV7-8 and TRBJ2-5, with D maybe TRBD2 (5 bases). This CDR3 is built from 12 residues. V dropped 2 bases and J dropped 5 bases, with 6 bases sitting between them. Germline V gene sequence: CDR1 SGHVS, CDR2 FQNEAQ. The CDR3 reads CASSLREETQYF. The CDR3 DNA reads TGTGCCAGCAGCTTAAGGGAGGAGACCCAGTACTTC. Full variable domain (remainder filled in from reference TRBV7-8 and TRBJ2-5): GAGVSQSPRYKVAKRGQDVALRCDPISGHVSLFWYQQALGQGPEFLTYFQNEAQLDKSGLPSDRFFAERPEGSVSTLKIQRTQQEDSAVYLCASSLREETQYFGPGTRLLVL.